This T cell receptor (beta chain) was recovered during a study of cytomegalovirus exposure and HLA in healthy donors. V lost 4 bases to trimming and J lost 0 bases; unmatched junction nucleotides: 6. The CDR3 runs to 16 residues. Germline values: CDR1 SGHRS, CDR2 YFSETQ. Regarding the study as a whole: The study flagged around 160 TCR beta chains as cytomegalovirus-associated. Using the classifier, cytomegalovirus status was reportedly diagnosed with high specificity and sensitivity. In vitro work confirmed that a few CMV-associated chains recognize CMV antigens.

Clones were read by immunoSEQ multiplex PCR, and TCRdb kept only the in-frame ones, dropping some. The table records 150,000 to 200,000 clones, around 85% of them present only once. In the case of this clone: Its target is not known.

V and J are TRBV5-1 and TRBJ2-3; 9 nucleotides align to TRBD1. Sequencing input: PBMCs. The TCR comes from a man younger than 35 in good health and CMV-seropositive. CDR3 in DNA: TGCGCCAGCAGCGAGGGACAGGGAACTAGCACAGATACGCAGTATTTT. It encodes CASSEGQGTSTDTQYF.